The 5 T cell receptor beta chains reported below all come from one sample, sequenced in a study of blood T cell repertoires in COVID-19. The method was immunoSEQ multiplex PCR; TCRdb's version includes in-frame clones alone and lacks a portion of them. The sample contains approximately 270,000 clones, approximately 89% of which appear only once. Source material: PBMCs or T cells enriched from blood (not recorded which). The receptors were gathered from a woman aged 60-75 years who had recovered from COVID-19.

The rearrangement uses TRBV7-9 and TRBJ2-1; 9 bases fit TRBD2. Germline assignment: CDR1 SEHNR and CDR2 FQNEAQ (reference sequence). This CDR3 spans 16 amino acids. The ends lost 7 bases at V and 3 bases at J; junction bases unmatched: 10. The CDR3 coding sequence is TGTGCCAGCATCTCCGGCGGGGGGGCGATCTACAATGAGCAGTTCTTC. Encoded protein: CASISGGGAIYNEQFF.

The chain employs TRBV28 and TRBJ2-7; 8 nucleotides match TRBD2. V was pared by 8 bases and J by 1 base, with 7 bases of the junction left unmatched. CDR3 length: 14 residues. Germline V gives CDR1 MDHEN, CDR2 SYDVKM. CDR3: CASSGTRSSYEQYF. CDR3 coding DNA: TGTGCCAGCTCCGGGACTAGGTCTTCCTACGAGCAGTACTTC.

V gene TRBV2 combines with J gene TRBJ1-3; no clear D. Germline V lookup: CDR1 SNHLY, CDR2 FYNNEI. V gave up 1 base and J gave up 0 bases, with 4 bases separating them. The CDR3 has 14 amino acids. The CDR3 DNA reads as TGTGCCAGCAGTGAAGTAGTCTCTGGAAACACCATATATTTT. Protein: CASSEVVSGNTIYF.

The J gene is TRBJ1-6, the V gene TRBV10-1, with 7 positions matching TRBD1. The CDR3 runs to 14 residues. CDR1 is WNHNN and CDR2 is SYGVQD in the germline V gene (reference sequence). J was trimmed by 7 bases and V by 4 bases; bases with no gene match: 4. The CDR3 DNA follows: TGCGCCAGCAGTGGACAGGGTACGAATTCACCCCTCCACTTT. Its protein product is CASSGQGTNSPLHF.

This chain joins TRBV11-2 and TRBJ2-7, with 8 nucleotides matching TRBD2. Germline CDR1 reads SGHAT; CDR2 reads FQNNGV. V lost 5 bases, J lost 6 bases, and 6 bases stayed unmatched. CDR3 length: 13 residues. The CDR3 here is CASSPDGRVEQYF. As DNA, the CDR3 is TGTGCCAGCAGCCCCGACGGGAGGGTCGAGCAGTACTTC.